Shown below are 25 T cell receptor beta chains from a single sample sequenced in a study of long-term antiretroviral therapy in people with HIV. The authors ran the immunoSEQ assay, v3.0, at survey level. Generated by immunoSEQ multiplex PCR, the TCRdb table keeps only in-frame clones and is missing some. The repertoire holds more than 15,000 clones, with 60% to 80% as singletons. The sample here was unsorted PBMCs, taken 2.3 years after starting antiretroviral therapy. Receptor source: a woman between 35 and 50 years old with HIV.

V and J are TRBV6-1 and TRBJ1-1, with D uncertain. Germline CDR1 MNHNS, CDR2 SASEGT. The CDR3 has 10 amino acids. V was cut by 6 bases and J by 4 bases, with 3 bases left in between. This CDR3 is CASRATEAFF. The CDR3 coding sequence is TGTGCCAGCAGGGCCACTGAAGCTTTCTTT.

This clone was seen only once. The gene calls are TRBV11-3 and TRBJ1-1; 8 nucleotides align to TRBD1. V lost 5 bases, J lost 1 base, and 6 bases stayed unmatched. This CDR3 contains 15 residues. Germline V gene data show CDR1 as SGHNT and CDR2 as YENEEA. DNA for the CDR3: TGTGCCAGCAGCCTCTTCGGGACAGGGAACACTGAAGCTTTCTTT. It yields the protein CASSLFGTGNTEAFF.

The V gene is TRBV5-5, the J gene TRBJ2-2, with D perhaps matching TRBD1 (6 bases). Trimming pared 6 bases from V and 4 bases from J, leaving 19 bases between. The CDR3 is made up of 16 amino acids. Germline CDR1 SGHKS, CDR2 YYEKEE (reference sequence). Here the CDR3 reads CASTLPGPQGTGELFF. CDR3 DNA sequence: TGTGCCAGCACCCTCCCGGGACCACAGGGCACCGGGGAGCTGTTTTTT.

A note on this clone: A read error may produce the germline difference seen at one junction end. The chain joins TRBV6-5 to TRBJ2-3; 11 nucleotides line up with TRBD1. The germline V gene encodes CDR1 MNHEY and CDR2 SVGAGI. The CDR3 extends over 12 amino acids. This CDR3 is CASSARGQGVHF. Here the CDR3 DNA reads TGTGCCAGCAGTGCAAGGGGACAGGGGGTTCATTTT.

The chain has TRBV5-6 and TRBJ1-1; D is uncertain. Looked up from germline, CDR1 is SGHDT and CDR2 is YYEEEE. The V and J ends lost 0 bases and 2 bases respectively, with 8 bases between them. The CDR3 is made up of 14 amino acids. CDR3 DNA sequence: TGTGCCAGCAGCTTGGGCGGCACAAACACTGAAGCTTTCTTT. Translated: CASSLGGTNTEAFF. The complete variable domain, with remaining parts taken from reference TRBV5-6 and TRBJ1-1, reads DAGVTQSPTHLIKTRGQQVTLRCSPKSGHDTVSWYQQALGQGPQFIFQYYEEEERQRGNFPDRFSGHQFPNYSSELNVNALLLGDSALYLCASSLGGTNTEAFFGQGTRLTVV.

This clone was detected only once. This chain connects TRBV5-1 to TRBJ2-7, with 8 bases aligning to TRBD1. After removal of 4 bases from V and 4 bases from J, the junction contained 4 bases not matched to a gene. CDR3 length equals 13 residues. Germline V gene lookup returns CDR1 SGHRS and CDR2 YFSETQ. The CDR3 is CASSRDRTYEQYF. DNA of the CDR3: TGCGCCAGCAGCCGGGACAGGACATACGAGCAGTACTTC.

The chain carries TRBV11-3 and TRBJ2-2, with TRBD2 identical over 12 bases. This CDR3 comprises 16 residues. After removal of 5 bases from V and 6 bases from J, the junction contained 7 bases not matched to a gene. CDR1 is SGHNT and CDR2 is YENEEA in the germline V gene. DNA for the CDR3: TGTGCCAGCAGCGGGTGGACTAGCGGGATACCCGGGGAGCTGTTTTTT. Its protein product is CASSGWTSGIPGELFF.

The rearrangement uses TRBV18 and TRBJ2-1; 10 bases fit TRBD2. The ends lost 6 bases at V and 5 bases at J; junction bases unmatched: 10. Germline CDR1 reads KGHSH; CDR2 reads LQKENI. The CDR3 length is 16 residues. Here the CDR3 DNA reads TGTGCCAGCTCTCGGACAACTAGCGGGATAAACAATGAGCAGTTCTTC. Its protein is CASSRTTSGINNEQFF.

This sequence joins TRBV2 and TRBJ2-1; 11 bases match TRBD2. After removal of 6 bases from V and 5 bases from J, the junction contained 6 bases not matched to a gene. This CDR3 is 15 amino acids long. CDR1 and CDR2 (germline): SNHLY, FYNNEI. This CDR3 reads CASSMGLAANNEQFF. As DNA, the CDR3 is TGTGCCAGCAGCATGGGACTAGCGGCTAACAATGAGCAGTTCTTC.

CDR3 loop: CASSFETGAFF. The CDR3 DNA is TGTGCCAGCAGCTTCGAAACCGGGGCTTTCTTT. The rearrangement links TRBV11-2 to TRBJ1-1; D is ambiguous. V dropped 3 bases and J dropped 11 bases, with 10 bases sitting between them. The CDR3 runs to 11 residues. Germline values: CDR1 SGHAT, CDR2 FQNNGV.

The J gene is TRBJ1-1, the V gene TRBV14; a weak D match, TRBD1 (5 bases). Germline values: CDR1 SGHDN, CDR2 FVKESK. CDR3 length: 14 amino acids. V lost 4 bases and J lost 6, with 15 bases in between. This CDR3 reads CASSPSPRDPEAFF. Here the CDR3 DNA reads TGTGCCAGCAGCCCGTCGCCCAGGGACCCTGAAGCTTTCTTT.

Here the CDR3 reads CASSRTGTGVNEQYF. DNA for the CDR3: TGTGCCAGCAGCCGCACCGGGACAGGGGTCAACGAGCAGTACTTC. This chain links TRBV7-6 with TRBJ2-7; 10 positions agree with TRBD1. V gave up 5 bases and J gave up 5 bases; unmatched junction bases: 9. Looked up from germline, CDR1 is SGHVS and CDR2 is FNYEAQ. The CDR3 runs 15 residues.

The V gene is TRBV9, the J gene TRBJ2-5; 9 bases agree with TRBD2. In germline, CDR1 is SGDLS, CDR2 YYNGEE. CDR3 length: 16 amino acids. V lost 3 bases to trimming and J lost 5 bases; unmatched junction nucleotides: 11. Here the CDR3 reads CASSEMIGAGGETQYF. Written as DNA, the CDR3 is TGTGCCAGCAGCGAAATGATCGGGGCGGGAGGGGAGACCCAGTACTTC.

The chain links TRBV11-3 to TRBJ1-2, with 7 positions matching TRBD1. Germline CDR1 is SGHNT and CDR2 is YENEEA. The V segment lost 5 bases and the J segment 3 bases; nucleotides outside the gene matches: 3. CDR3 size: 13 residues. For the CDR3, the DNA is TGTGCCAGCAGCGACAGGGACCACTATGGCTACACCTTC. Translating it yields CASSDRDHYGYTF.

The rearrangement uses TRBV6-4 and TRBJ2-2, with 7 positions matching TRBD2. This CDR3 spans 15 amino acids. The V gene's germline CDR1 is MRHNA and CDR2 SNTAGT. Germline trimming cut 4 bases from V and 5 bases from J; bases unmatched to any gene: 7. The CDR3 here is CASSVSREGTGELFF. The CDR3 bases are TGTGCCAGCAGTGTCTCCAGGGAGGGAACCGGGGAGCTGTTTTTT.

V is TRBV7-2 and J is TRBJ2-1, with TRBD1 matching over 7 bases. This CDR3 is built from 13 residues. The germline gives CDR1 SGHTA, CDR2 FQGNSA. The V gene end was trimmed by 3 bases and the J gene end by 7 bases; junction bases not matched to a gene: 3. The CDR3 reads CASSFIQGNEQFF. The CDR3 DNA reads TGTGCCAGCAGCTTCATACAGGGGAATGAGCAGTTCTTC.

This clone has just one count. This rearrangement joins TRBV18 to TRBJ2-5; 9 nucleotides match TRBD2. Germline lookup yields CDR1 KGHSH and CDR2 LQKENI. The J segment lost 4 bases and the V segment lost 4 bases, leaving 4 bases of the junction unmatched. This CDR3 comprises 14 residues. The CDR3 reads CASSLTLAGETQYF. CDR3 nucleotides: TGTGCCAGCTCACTGACACTAGCGGGAGAGACCCAGTACTTC.

The gene calls are TRBV4-1 and TRBJ1-1; D may be TRBD1 (5 bases). Between the trimmed V and J ends, which lost 5 bases and 1 base, there was a span of 8 bases. Looked up from germline, CDR1 is MGHRA and CDR2 is YSYEKL. This CDR3 is 13 amino acids long. The CDR3 DNA follows: TGCGCCAGCAGCTTAGGACAGAACACTGAAGCTTTCTTT. It codes for CASSLGQNTEAFF.

This clone was observed a handful of times. The chain has TRBV6-5 and TRBJ1-3; D is unresolved. Germline CDR1 and CDR2: MNHEY and SVGAGI. The V gene lost 6 bases and the J gene lost 4 bases, with 4 bases spanning the gap. CDR3 length: 11 amino acids. The CDR3 DNA sequence: TGTGCCAGCAGCCTCGGAAACACCATATATTTT. Its protein product is CASSLGNTIYF.

The V call is TRBV15, the J call TRBJ2-5, with D unclear. Between the trimmed V and J ends, which lost 0 bases and 5 bases, there was a span of 7 bases. CDR1 and CDR2 from the germline V gene are LNHNV and YYDKDF (reference sequence). The CDR3 consists of 13 residues. The CDR3 nucleotides read TGTGCCACCAGCAGAGATTTGGGGGAGACCCAGTACTTC. Translated: CATSRDLGETQYF.

The V gene is TRBV4-3, the J gene TRBJ2-2; TRBD2 matches at 8 bases. This CDR3 region has 16 residues. Trimming took 4 bases from V and 5 from J; bases not matched to a gene: 9. CDR1 LGHNA and CDR2 YSLEER come from the germline V gene. This chain's CDR3 is CASSPHGGAGTGELFF. CDR3 DNA: TGCGCCAGCAGCCCGCACGGGGGGGCTGGTACCGGGGAGCTGTTTTTT.

The chain joins TRBV5-6 to TRBJ2-3; no firm D call. Deletions cut 4 bases from V and 0 bases from J, with 3 bases between. Germline values: CDR1 SGHDT, CDR2 YYEEEE. This CDR3 contains 12 residues. The CDR3 sequence is CASSLSTDTQYF. The DNA for the CDR3 is TGTGCCAGCAGCCTAAGCACAGATACGCAGTATTTT.

The J gene is TRBJ1-4, the V gene TRBV6-1; unclear D gene. The CDR3 totals 14 residues. V was pared by 4 bases and J by 7 bases, with 13 bases between. Germline assignment: CDR1 MNHNS and CDR2 SASEGT. The CDR3 loop is CASSVGSVGEKLFF. Written as DNA, the CDR3 is TGTGCCAGCAGTGTAGGGTCTGTAGGTGAAAAACTGTTTTTT.

This chain uses TRBV27 with TRBJ1-2; 12 nucleotides agree with TRBD1. The CDR3 is 16 residues long. The ends lost 3 bases at V and 4 bases at J; junction bases unmatched: 6. Germline assignment: CDR1 MNHEY and CDR2 SMNVEV (reference sequence). The CDR3 region is CASSLRGQGAAYGYTF. The CDR3 coding sequence is TGTGCCAGCAGTTTGAGGGGACAGGGGGCTGCCTATGGCTACACCTTC.

This clone was observed a single time. The chain has TRBV7-2 and TRBJ2-2; TRBD2 matches at 16 bases. Germline V lookup: CDR1 SGHTA, CDR2 FQGNSA. The CDR3 contains 17 residues. J lost 4 bases, V lost 5 bases, and 4 bases had no gene match. CDR3 coding DNA: TGTGCCAGCAGCAGGGGACTAGCGGGAGGGGCCACCGGGGAGCTGTTTTTT. Translating gives CASSRGLAGGATGELFF.